A single sample gave rise to the 14 T cell receptor beta chains below, sequenced in a study of shared clonotypes between healthy human individuals. Produced via immunoSEQ multiplex PCR; TCRdb's table is partial and in-frame only. The repertoire consists of 2.3 million or so clones, with 80% to 95% occurring once and the leading ten covering roughly 0.36%. The sample comprised naive CD4+ T cells from PBMCs. The subset is: CD45RA+ positively selected. The receptor set was obtained from a man aged 18 to 29 in good health. Some clones in this sample may be carry-over from other donors' samples.

The chain recombines TRBV7-9 with TRBJ2-2, with 8 positions matching TRBD2. Unmatched junction bases numbered 13, after V lost 0 bases and J lost 4 bases. CDR1 and CDR2 from the germline V gene are SEHNR and FQNEAQ (reference sequence). The CDR3 runs 19 residues. CDR3 amino acids: CASSLALLATGGVTGELFF. CDR3 coding DNA: TGTGCCAGCAGCTTAGCGCTGCTAGCCACGGGAGGGGTCACCGGGGAGCTGTTTTTT.

The CDR3 region is CASSFGRGTNEKLFF. Written as DNA, the CDR3 is TGTGCCAGCAGCTTTGGCAGGGGGACTAATGAAAAACTGTTTTTT. V usage is TRBV7-9 and J usage is TRBJ1-4; 7 nucleotides agree with TRBD1. Per the germline V gene, CDR1 is SEHNR and CDR2 is FQNEAQ (reference sequence). CDR3 length: 15 residues. Trimming took 3 bases from V and 2 from J; bases not matched to a gene: 3.

J is TRBJ2-1 and V is TRBV28, with D perhaps given as TRBD1 or TRBD2 (6 bases each). CDR1 is MDHEN, CDR2 SYDVKM, per germline. The CDR3 is made up of 18 amino acids. The ends were cut back, 4 bases at V and 3 bases at J, with 22 bases in the middle. This CDR3 reads CASSSAGFGGPFYNEQFF. For the CDR3, the DNA is TGTGCCAGCAGTTCCGCTGGCTTCGGGGGCCCTTTCTACAATGAGCAGTTCTTC.

This clone has just one count. The V call is TRBV5-6, the J call TRBJ2-2, with unresolved D. CDR1 and CDR2 from the germline V gene are SGHDT and YYEEEE. The CDR3 contains 14 residues. Trimming removed 5 bases at V and 2 bases at J, with 10 bases between. The CDR3, as DNA: TGTGCCAGCAGTTTTGAGGTCAACACCGGGGAGCTGTTTTTT. As protein: CASSFEVNTGELFF.

This chain joins TRBV5-1 and TRBJ1-1, with D maybe TRBD1 (5 bases). The germline V and J ends were trimmed by 1 base and 10 bases, with 17 bases remaining between them. Per germline, CDR1 SGHRS and CDR2 YFSETQ. This CDR3 is 14 amino acids long. The CDR3 nucleotides read TGCGCCAGCAGCTTGAACGAGGGACCTCCCCCAGCTTTCTTT. It is translated as CASSLNEGPPPAFF.

The chain couples TRBV6-5 to TRBJ2-1; D may be TRBD1 or TRBD2 (6 bases each). The CDR3 covers 14 residues. V shed 6 bases and J shed 3 bases, with 12 bases lying between them. Per the germline V gene, CDR1 is MNHEY and CDR2 is SVGAGI. CDR3 loop: CASRSGADYNEQFF. Written as DNA, the CDR3 is TGTGCCAGCAGGTCGGGGGCTGACTACAATGAGCAGTTCTTC.

A word on this clone: One end of the junction is discordant with germline, which a read error may explain. This chain uses TRBV7-9 with TRBJ2-1; D ambiguous. The CDR3 is 16 residues long. The V gene's germline CDR1 is SEHNR and CDR2 FQNEAQ (reference sequence). The DNA of the CDR3 is TGTGCCAGCAGTTTAGCCGGAACGTCAGGAGTCCGCGAGCAGTTCTTC. Encoded protein: CASSLAGTSGVREQFF.

Concerning this clone: The same CDR3 is also encoded by other DNA sequences in this sample. V is TRBV15 and J is TRBJ2-3; D unclear. Deletions cut 0 bases from V and 3 bases from J, with 7 bases between. The germline V gene has CDR1 LNHNV and CDR2 YYDKDF (reference sequence). This CDR3 comprises 14 residues. For the CDR3, the DNA is TGTGCCACCAGCAGAGATTCCGGGACAGATACGCAGTATTTT. Translating it yields CATSRDSGTDTQYF. Based on the CDR3 plus reference TRBV15 and TRBJ2-3, the full variable domain is DAMVIQNPRYQVTQFGKPVTLSCSQTLNHNVMYWYQQKSSQAPKLLFHYYDKDFNNEADTPDNFQSRRPNTSFCFLDIRSPGLGDTAMYLCATSRDSGTDTQYFGPGTRLTVL.

Turning to this clone: Different DNA sequences within this sample yield the same CDR3. This chain joins TRBV29-1 and TRBJ2-3; D may be TRBD2 (6 bases). V was clipped by 7 bases and J by 3 bases, with 14 bases between them. Germline V CDR1 and CDR2: SQVTM, ANQGSEA. The CDR3 totals 13 residues. DNA of the CDR3: TGCAGCGGGCTAGCTGGGGGGACAGATACGCAGTATTTT. Residues: CSGLAGGTDTQYF.

V is TRBV9 and J is TRBJ2-4; weak D call: TRBD1 (5 bases). The CDR3 runs 14 residues. V was shortened by 0 bases and J by 8 bases, with 12 bases between the two germline ends. CDR1 SGDLS and CDR2 YYNGEE come from the germline V gene. CDR3 in DNA: TGTGCCAGCAGCGTAGCGGGTTTAGGGGACATTCAGTACTTC. As protein: CASSVAGLGDIQYF.

This clone was counted once. The J gene is TRBJ2-5, the V gene TRBV18, with 7 bases fitting TRBD2. Trimming cost V 0 bases and J 5 bases; bases outside gene matches: 6. Germline lookup yields CDR1 KGHSH and CDR2 LQKENI. The CDR3 consists of 15 residues. CDR3 DNA sequence: TGTGCCAGCTCACCACCGGGAGGGAGGACGGAGACCCAGTACTTC. Protein: CASSPPGGRTETQYF.

The sample holds one count of this clone. DNA of the CDR3: TGTGCCAGCACCGAAACCGGGACAATCTACGAGCAGTACTTC. Its translation is CASTETGTIYEQYF. The chain is built from TRBV28 and TRBJ2-7, with D maybe TRBD1 (6 bases). Trimming removed 7 bases at V and 3 bases at J, with 16 bases between. CDR3 length: 14 residues. CDR1 is MDHEN, CDR2 SYDVKM, per germline.

The rearrangement links TRBV4-1 to TRBJ1-1; D gene uncertain. Trimming stripped 2 bases from V and 7 bases from J, with 20 bases between. The CDR3 totals 16 residues. Germline V gene lookup returns CDR1 MGHRA and CDR2 YSYEKL. This CDR3 reads CASSQKPPRETNEAFF. The DNA for the CDR3 is TGCGCCAGCAGCCAAAAACCTCCTAGGGAGACCAATGAAGCTTTCTTT.

The V call is TRBV15, the J call TRBJ2-3; TRBD2 agrees at 7 bases. The V and J ends lost 9 bases and 1 base, in that order; junction bases with no gene match: 13. Per germline, CDR1 LNHNV and CDR2 YYDKDF (reference sequence). The CDR3 spans 16 residues. CDR3 amino acids: CATGEGRASGTDTQYF. CDR3 bases: TGTGCCACTGGAGAGGGGAGGGCCAGTGGCACAGATACGCAGTATTTT.